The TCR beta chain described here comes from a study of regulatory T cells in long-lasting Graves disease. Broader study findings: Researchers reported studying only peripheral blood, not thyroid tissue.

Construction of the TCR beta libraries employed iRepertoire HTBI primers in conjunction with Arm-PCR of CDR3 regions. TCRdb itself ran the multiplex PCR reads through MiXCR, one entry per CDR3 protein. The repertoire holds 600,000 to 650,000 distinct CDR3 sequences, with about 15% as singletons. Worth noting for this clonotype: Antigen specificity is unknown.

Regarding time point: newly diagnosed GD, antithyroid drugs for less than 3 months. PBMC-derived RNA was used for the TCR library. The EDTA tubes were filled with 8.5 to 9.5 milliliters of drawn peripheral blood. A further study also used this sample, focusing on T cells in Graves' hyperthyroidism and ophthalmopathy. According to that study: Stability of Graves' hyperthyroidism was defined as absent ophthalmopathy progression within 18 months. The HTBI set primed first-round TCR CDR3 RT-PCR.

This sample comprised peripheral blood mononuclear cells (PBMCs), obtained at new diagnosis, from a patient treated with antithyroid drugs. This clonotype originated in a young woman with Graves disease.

CDR3 sequence reads: CASSPGHGEQYF. The CDR3 DNA reads as TGTGCCAGCAGCCCGGGACACGGCGAGCAGTACTTC. The chain recombines TRBV3-1 with TRBJ2-7; maybe TRBD1 (6 bases). The CDR3 length is 12 residues. Germline CDR1 and CDR2: LGHDT and YNNKEL (reference sequence). V lost 4 bases to trimming and J lost 6 bases, with 10 bases between them.